This TCR beta chain was retrieved from a study of T cell responses to AZD1222 COVID-19 vaccine. Repertoires were generated with immunoSEQ multiplex PCR, while TCRdb's copy carries only in-frame clones and drops some. This table has roughly 120,000 clones, 70% to 90% appearing once. The CDR3 runs to 15 residues. Trimming cost V 5 bases and J 5 bases, with 17 bases left between them. From germline, CDR1 is LNHDA and CDR2 SQIVND (reference sequence). With respect to this clone: What it recognizes is unknown.

The study's findings and limits: The number of AZD1222 recipients seropositive at baseline was only five or six. Repertoire sampling occurred only after the peak T cell response.

Sequencing was performed on peripheral blood, taken on day 0 of AZD1222 vaccination. The origin of this receptor is an adult in good health. The chain recombines TRBV19 with TRBJ2-3; no clear D. The CDR3 nucleotides are TGTGCCAGTAGTGGACCAGAGGAAGCACAAGATACGCAGTATTTT. Translating it yields CASSGPEEAQDTQYF.